This entry concerns a single T cell receptor (beta chain). Previously, flow cytometry had revealed CD8+CD57+ cell expansion in the patients chosen for sequencing. The data originate from a study of CD8+CD57+ T cells in acquired aplastic anemia. With 2 bases removed from V and 5 bases from J, the gap between germline ends came to 16 bases. CDR1 SGHRS and CDR2 YFSETQ come from the germline V gene. There are 15 residues in the CDR3. Template material for TCR beta VDJ and CDR3 profiling consisted of genomic DNA. From the reads, TCRdb called clonotypes with MiXCR, one entry per CDR3 protein. Found here are around 430,000 distinct CDR3 sequences, around a third of them singletons; the top ten hold less than 0.85%.

The sequence was collected from a human donor with aplastic anemia. The J gene is TRBJ2-5, the V gene TRBV5-1; D might be TRBD2 (7 bases). The sample taken for sequencing was sorted CD4+, CD8+, or CD8+CD57+ T cells (not recorded which) from PBMCs. CDR3 sequence reads: CASSFRGAAGETQYF. The CDR3, as DNA: TGCGCCAGCAGCTTCCGGGGGGCCGCAGGGGAGACCCAGTACTTC. Full variable domain (missing parts from reference TRBV5-1 and TRBJ2-5): KAGVTQTPRYLIKTRGQQVTLSCSPISGHRSVSWYQQTPGQGLQFLFEYFSETQRNKGNFPGRFSGRQFSNSRSEMNVSTLELGDSALYLCASSFRGAAGETQYFGPGTRLLVL.